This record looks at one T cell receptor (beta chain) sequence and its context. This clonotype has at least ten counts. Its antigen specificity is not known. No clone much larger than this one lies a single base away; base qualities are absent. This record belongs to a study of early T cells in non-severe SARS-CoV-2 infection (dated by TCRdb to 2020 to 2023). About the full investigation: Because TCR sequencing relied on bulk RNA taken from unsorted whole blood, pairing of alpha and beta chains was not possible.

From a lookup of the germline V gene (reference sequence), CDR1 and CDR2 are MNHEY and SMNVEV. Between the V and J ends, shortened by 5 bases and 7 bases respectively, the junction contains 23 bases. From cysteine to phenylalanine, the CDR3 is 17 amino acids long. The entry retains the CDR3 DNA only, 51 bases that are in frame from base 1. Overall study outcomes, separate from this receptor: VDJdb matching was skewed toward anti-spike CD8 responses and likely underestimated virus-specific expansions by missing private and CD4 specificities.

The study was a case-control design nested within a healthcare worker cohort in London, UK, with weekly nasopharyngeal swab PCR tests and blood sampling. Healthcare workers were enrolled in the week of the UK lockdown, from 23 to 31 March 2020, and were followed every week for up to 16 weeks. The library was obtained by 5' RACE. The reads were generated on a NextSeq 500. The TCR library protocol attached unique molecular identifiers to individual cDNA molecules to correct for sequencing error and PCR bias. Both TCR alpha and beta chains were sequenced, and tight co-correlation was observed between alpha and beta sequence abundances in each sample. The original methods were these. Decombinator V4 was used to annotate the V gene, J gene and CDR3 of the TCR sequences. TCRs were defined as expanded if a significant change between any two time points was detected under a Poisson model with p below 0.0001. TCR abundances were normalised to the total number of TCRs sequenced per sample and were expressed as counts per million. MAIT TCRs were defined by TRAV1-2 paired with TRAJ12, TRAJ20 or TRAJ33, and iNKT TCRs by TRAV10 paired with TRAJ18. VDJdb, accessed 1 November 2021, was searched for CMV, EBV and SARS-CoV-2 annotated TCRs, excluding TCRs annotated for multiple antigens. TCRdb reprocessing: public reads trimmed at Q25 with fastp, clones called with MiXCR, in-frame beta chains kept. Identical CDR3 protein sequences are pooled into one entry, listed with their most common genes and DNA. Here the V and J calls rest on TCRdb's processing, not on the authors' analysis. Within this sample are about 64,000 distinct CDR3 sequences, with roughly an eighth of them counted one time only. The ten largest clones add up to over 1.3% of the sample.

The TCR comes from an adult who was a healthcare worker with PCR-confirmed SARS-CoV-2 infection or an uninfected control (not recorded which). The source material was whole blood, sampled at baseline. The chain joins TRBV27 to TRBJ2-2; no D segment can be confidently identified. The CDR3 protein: CASSPPGSPRVVGELFF. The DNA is TGTGCCAGCAGTCCCCCCGGGTCACCCCGAGTCGTCGGGGAGCTGTTTTTT.